This T cell receptor (beta chain) was documented in a study of OX40 agonist ivuxolimab in advanced cancers. The trim removed 0 bases at V and 2 bases at J, leaving 3 bases unmatched. The CDR3 has 15 residues. Germline V lookup: CDR1 SGHVS, CDR2 FQNEAQ. Broader study findings: Both CD4+ and CD8+ T cell populations in blood had undergone clonal expansion by week 6 at 0.1 to 3.0 mg/kg.

Clones were read by immunoSEQ multiplex PCR, and TCRdb kept only the in-frame ones, dropping some. The sample yields 55,000 to 80,000 clones, 70% to 90% seen once. As for this clone: The target antigen is unknown.

The chain uses TRBV7-8 and TRBJ2-5; 7 nucleotides match TRBD2. The sequence came from an adult with an advanced solid tumor such as melanoma, head and neck, liver or kidney cancer. The sequencing used CD4+ or CD8+ T cells sorted from blood, collected in a trial of the OX40 agonist ivuxolimab. CDR3 in DNA: TGTGCCAGCAGCTTAGCGCTAGCGGTACAAGAGACCCAGTACTTC. Protein sequence: CASSLALAVQETQYF.